This TCR beta chain originates from a study of T cell changes during pregnancy in multiple sclerosis. TCRdb keeps only in-frame clones here, not all; method: immunoSEQ multiplex PCR. In the table there are roughly 80,000 clones, roughly 94% of which are singletons. CDR1 is SGHTA, CDR2 FQGNSA, per germline. V was cut by 5 bases and J by 7 bases, with 24 bases left in between. The CDR3 has 16 amino acids. The input for sequencing was peripheral blood, taken before pregnancy. The chain uses TRBV7-2 and TRBJ2-7; weak D call: TRBD2 (5 bases). The sequence derives from a female donor with multiple sclerosis, enrolled in a pregnancy study. The CDR3 spells CASSPGRERGYLEQYF. In nucleotides, the CDR3 is TGTGCCAGCAGCCCGGGAAGAGAACGAGGATATTTGGAGCAGTACTTC.